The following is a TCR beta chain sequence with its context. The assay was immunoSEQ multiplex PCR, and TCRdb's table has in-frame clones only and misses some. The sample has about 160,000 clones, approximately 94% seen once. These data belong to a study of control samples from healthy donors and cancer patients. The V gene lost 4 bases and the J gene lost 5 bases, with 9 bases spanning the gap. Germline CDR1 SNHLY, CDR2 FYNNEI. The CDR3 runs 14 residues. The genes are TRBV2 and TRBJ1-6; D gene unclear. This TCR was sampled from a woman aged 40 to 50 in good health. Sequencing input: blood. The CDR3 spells CASSVGPDNSPLHF. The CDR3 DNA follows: TGTGCCAGCAGTGTCGGGCCAGATAATTCACCCCTCCACTTT.